Given below is one T cell receptor (beta chain) in context. Its antigen remains unknown. Germline V gene sequence: CDR1 LGHDT, CDR2 YNNKEL (reference sequence). Between the trimmed V and J ends, which lost 1 base and 4 bases, there was a span of 10 bases. CDR3 length: 14 amino acids. Graves' hyperthyroidism showing no ophthalmopathy progression within 18 months was considered stable. This record comes from a study of T cells in Graves' hyperthyroidism and ophthalmopathy. TCR beta CDR3 region amplification was performed from RNA transcripts. The primer set for the first-round RT-PCR of the TCR CDR3 was HTBI. TCRdb ran MiXCR on the multiplex PCR reads and lists one entry per CDR3 protein. The repertoire holds 450,000 to 700,000 distinct CDR3 sequences, with 46% as singletons. Findings of the study overall: Blood also carried most thyroid clonotypes expanded above 0.001.

This TCR derives from a woman aged 18-35 years with Graves' hyperthyroidism. J is TRBJ1-1 and V is TRBV3-1, with a weak D call TRBD1 (5 bases). The specimen was peripheral blood or thyroid tissue (not recorded which). The CDR3 DNA reads as TGTGCCAGCAGCCAAGGGGGGTGGGGCACTGAAGCTTTCTTT. Protein sequence: CASSQGGWGTEAFF. Variable domain in full (rest from reference TRBV3-1 and TRBJ1-1): DTAVSQTPKYLVTQMGNDKSIKCEQNLGHDTMYWYKQDSKKFLKIMFSYNNKELIINETVPNRFSPKSPDKAHLNLHINSLELGDSAVYFCASSQGGWGTEAFFGQGTRLTVV.